The sequence of this T cell receptor beta chain was determined in a study of T-cell memory formation after mild COVID-19. TCRdb reanalysed the 5' RACE reads using MiXCR and keeps one entry per CDR3 protein. The sample carries roughly 450,000 distinct CDR3 sequences, about 20% recorded once. Study-wide results and limits: The study detected some responding clones in pre-infection memory, suggesting cross-reactive memory joined.

The germline gives CDR1 DFQATT, CDR2 SNEGSKA (reference sequence). V shed 3 bases and J shed 6 bases, with 24 bases lying between them. This CDR3 has 16 amino acids. This clonotype showed up just a few times. What it binds is not known. This clonotype was obtained from an adult woman who had mild COVID-19 (a few samples of this study predate the infection). Cell type and time point are not known. The sequenced sample was PBMCs or a T cell subset sorted from them (not recorded which). V is TRBV20-1 and J is TRBJ2-7, with D tentatively TRBD2 (6 bases). This CDR3 reads CSASRGSGLSESEQYF. CDR3 DNA sequence: TGCAGTGCTAGTAGAGGATCGGGACTGTCTGAGTCCGAGCAGTACTTC.